A selection of T cell receptor beta chains follows, all from one sample in a study of T cell responses to AZD1222 COVID-19 vaccine. Sequenced by immunoSEQ multiplex PCR; TCRdb stores in-frame clones only, minus some. The sample carries 75,000 to 95,000 clones, about 85% recorded once. The source was peripheral blood, collected on day 0 of AZD1222 vaccination. Receptors were obtained from an adult in good health. The CDR3 runs from the conserved cysteine through the conserved F or W. A D gene is named only where the DNA matches it firmly. A row's size may be missing; if present it is once, few, many or a size class.

v_gene,j_gene,abundance,d_gene,CDR3nt,CDR3aa
TRBV5-1,TRBJ1-2,-,-,TGCGCCAGCAGCTTGATTGTGGGGGGCGATTCTTTCTATGGCTACACCTTC,CASSLIVGGDSFYGYTF
TRBV5-1,TRBJ1-2,-,-,TGCGCCAGCAGCTTCTATGTCTTGAATTTTCGTGATGGCTACACCTTC,CASSFYVLNFRDGYTF
TRBV6-2/TRBV6-3,TRBJ1-5,once,TRBD1,TGTGCCAGCAGTTACTCCGGACAGGGAGGACAGCCCCAGCATTTT,CASSYSGQGGQPQHF
TRBV7-2,TRBJ1-1,-,-,TGTGCCAGCAGCTTTTTTGAGAACACTGAAGCTTTCTTT,CASSFFENTEAFF
TRBV18,TRBJ2-2,-,TRBD2,TGTGCCAGCTCATCAGCGGGAGTCGCCTCGAACACCGGGGAGCTGTTTTTT,CASSSAGVASNTGELFF
TRBV7-8,TRBJ1-1,-,-,TGTGCCAGCAGCTCCGACGAGGCGTACACTGAAGCTTTCTTT,CASSSDEAYTEAFF
TRBV11-2,TRBJ2-1,-,-,TGTGCCAGCAGCTTAGACCGCCAACAAGGTGAGCAGTTCTTC,CASSLDRQQGEQFF
TRBV4-3,TRBJ1-1,-,-,TGCGCCAGCAGCCAAGAACCCAGGGGAGGCACTGAAGCTTTCTTT,CASSQEPRGGTEAFF
TRBV30,TRBJ2-7,-,TRBD1,TGTGCCTGGTCGGGACAGGGGTACGAGCAGTACTTC,CAWSGQGYEQYF
TRBV6-2/TRBV6-3,TRBJ1-1,-,-,TGTGCCAGCAGTTACTCCCGGACTGAAGCTTTCTTT,CASSYSRTEAFF
TRBV28,TRBJ1-6,-,TRBD1,TGTGCCAGCAGCACGGGGGACAGGGGCTATAATTCACCCCTCCACTTT,CASSTGDRGYNSPLHF
TRBV5-1,TRBJ1-1,-,-,TGCGCCAGCAGCCTGGTGGGGGTCTCTTTTGAAGCTTTCTTT,CASSLVGVSFEAFF
TRBV9,TRBJ1-1,-,-,TGTGCCAGCAGCGTACGGTACGGGAACACTGAAGCTTTCTTT,CASSVRYGNTEAFF
TRBV9,TRBJ1-2,-,TRBD1,TGTGCCAGCAGCCCACGGACAGGGGGCGATGGCTACACCTTC,CASSPRTGGDGYTF
TRBV25-1,TRBJ1-4,-,-,TGTGCCAGCAGTGAATGGGAGGGGTCAAGTAGTGAAAAACTGTTTTTT,CASSEWEGSSSEKLFF
TRBV12-3/TRBV12-4,TRBJ1-2,-,-,TGTGCCAGCAGTTGGGACCGCCGGGTTTACACCTTC,CASSWDRRVYTF